This T cell receptor (beta chain) was captured in a study of T cells in Graves' hyperthyroidism and ophthalmopathy. Study-level results: In the blood, most expanded thyroid clonotypes above 0.001 appeared as well. Onset of ophthalmopathy came a median approximately 6.5 months after the model predicted it.

In this sample, this clonotype turned up a few times. Its cognate antigen is unknown. The CDR3 regions of TCR beta were amplified from RNA transcripts. The HTBI primer set served for first-round RT-PCR of the TCR CDR3. TCRdb re-derived calls from the multiplex PCR reads in MiXCR, one entry per CDR3 protein. The data contain around 270,000 distinct CDR3 sequences, roughly 19% of them seen just once; the ten biggest clones take up about 40%. This CDR3 is 16 amino acids long. V shed 3 bases and J 1 base; nucleotides not matched to a gene: 5. Germline V gene lookup returns CDR1 SGHVS and CDR2 FQNEAQ. Diagnostic assessment was based on clinical symptoms, serum thyroxine and TRAb, thyroid ultrasound and orbital computed tomography.

The chain joins TRBV7-8 to TRBJ2-3, with 9 bases matching TRBD2. Sequencing was carried out using blood. The origin of this receptor is a man aged 50 to 60 with Graves' ophthalmopathy. The CDR3 nucleotides are TGTGCCAGCAGCTTCTTAGCGGGAGCTGGCACAGATACGCAGTATTTT. It encodes CASSFLAGAGTDTQYF.